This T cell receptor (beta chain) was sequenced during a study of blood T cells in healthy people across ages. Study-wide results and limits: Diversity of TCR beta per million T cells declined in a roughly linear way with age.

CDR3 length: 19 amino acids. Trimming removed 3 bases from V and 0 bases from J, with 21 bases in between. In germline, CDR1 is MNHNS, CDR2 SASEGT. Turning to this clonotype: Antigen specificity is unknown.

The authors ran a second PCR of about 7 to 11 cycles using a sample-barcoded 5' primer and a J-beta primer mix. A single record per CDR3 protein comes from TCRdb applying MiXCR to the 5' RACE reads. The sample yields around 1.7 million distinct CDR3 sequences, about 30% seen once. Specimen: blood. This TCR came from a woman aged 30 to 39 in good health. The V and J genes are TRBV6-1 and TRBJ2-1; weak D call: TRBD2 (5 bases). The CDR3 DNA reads TGTGCCAGCAGTGAGGACCTTTGGGCTAGCAGGAGCTCCTACAATGAGCAGTTCTTC. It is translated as CASSEDLWASRSSYNEQFF.